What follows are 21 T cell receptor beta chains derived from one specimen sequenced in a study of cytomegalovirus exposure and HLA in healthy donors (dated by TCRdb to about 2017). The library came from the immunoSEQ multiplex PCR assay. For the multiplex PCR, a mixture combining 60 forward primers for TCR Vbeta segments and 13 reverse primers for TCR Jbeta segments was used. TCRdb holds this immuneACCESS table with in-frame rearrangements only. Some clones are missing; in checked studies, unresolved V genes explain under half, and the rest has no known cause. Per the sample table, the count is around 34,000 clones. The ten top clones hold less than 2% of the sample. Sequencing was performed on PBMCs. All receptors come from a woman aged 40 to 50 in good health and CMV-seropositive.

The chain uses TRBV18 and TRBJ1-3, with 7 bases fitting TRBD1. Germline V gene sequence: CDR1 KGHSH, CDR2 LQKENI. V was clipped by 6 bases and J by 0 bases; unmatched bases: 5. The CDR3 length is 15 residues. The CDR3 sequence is CASSPGQSSGNTIYF. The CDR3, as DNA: TGTGCCAGCTCCCCGGGACAGAGCTCTGGAAACACCATATATTTT.

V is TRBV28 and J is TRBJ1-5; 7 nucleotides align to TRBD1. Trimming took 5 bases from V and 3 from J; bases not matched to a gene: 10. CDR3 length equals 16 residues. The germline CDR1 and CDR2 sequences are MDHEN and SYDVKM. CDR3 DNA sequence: TGTGCCAGCAGTATAATTAAGACAGGGTTCAATCAGCCCCAGCATTTT. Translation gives CASSIIKTGFNQPQHF.

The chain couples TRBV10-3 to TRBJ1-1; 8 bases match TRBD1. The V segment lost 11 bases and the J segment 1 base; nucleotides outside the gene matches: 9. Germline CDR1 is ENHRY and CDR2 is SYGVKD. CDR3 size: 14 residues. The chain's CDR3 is CAARQGYGNTEAFF. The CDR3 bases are TGTGCCGCAAGACAGGGGTACGGGAACACTGAAGCTTTCTTT.

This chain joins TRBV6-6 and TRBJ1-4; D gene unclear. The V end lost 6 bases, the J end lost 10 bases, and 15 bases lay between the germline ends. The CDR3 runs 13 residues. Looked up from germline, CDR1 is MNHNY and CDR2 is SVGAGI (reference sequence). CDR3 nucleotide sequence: TGTGCCAGCAGAACTAGGGATTTTGGAAAACTGTTTTTT. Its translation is CASRTRDFGKLFF.

The CDR3 loop is CASSTGGEQYF. CDR3 coding DNA: TGTGCCAGTAGTACGGGTGGCGAGCAGTACTTC. This chain links TRBV19 with TRBJ2-7; no clear D gene. The V end was cut by 4 bases, the J end by 6 bases, with 7 bases between. The CDR3 is 11 residues long. CDR1 LNHDA and CDR2 SQIVND come from the germline V gene (reference sequence).

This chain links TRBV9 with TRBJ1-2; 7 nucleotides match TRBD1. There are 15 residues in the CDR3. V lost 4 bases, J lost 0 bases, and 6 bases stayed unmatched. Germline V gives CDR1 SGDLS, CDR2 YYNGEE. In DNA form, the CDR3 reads TGTGCCAGCAGCAATCAGGGACAGACTAACTATGGCTACACCTTC. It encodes CASSNQGQTNYGYTF.

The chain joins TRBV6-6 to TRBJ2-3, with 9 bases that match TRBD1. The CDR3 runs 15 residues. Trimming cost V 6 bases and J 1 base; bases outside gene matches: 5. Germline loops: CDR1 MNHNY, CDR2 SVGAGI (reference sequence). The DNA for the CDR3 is TGTGCCAGCAGGGCGGGACAGGGAGGCACAGATACGCAGTATTTT. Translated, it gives CASRAGQGGTDTQYF.

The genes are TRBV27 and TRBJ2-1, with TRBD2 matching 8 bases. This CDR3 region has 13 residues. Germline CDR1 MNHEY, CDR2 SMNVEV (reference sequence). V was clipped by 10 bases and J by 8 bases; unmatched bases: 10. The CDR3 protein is CATQSGGYHEQFF. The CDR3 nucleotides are TGTGCCACCCAGAGCGGGGGTTATCATGAGCAGTTCTTC.

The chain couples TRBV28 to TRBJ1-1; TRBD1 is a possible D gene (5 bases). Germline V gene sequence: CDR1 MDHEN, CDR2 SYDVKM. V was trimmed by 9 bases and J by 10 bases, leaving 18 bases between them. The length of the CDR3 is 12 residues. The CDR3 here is CASSSVGGGAFF. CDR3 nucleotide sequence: TGTGCCAGTAGCTCAGTGGGGGGAGGAGCTTTCTTT.

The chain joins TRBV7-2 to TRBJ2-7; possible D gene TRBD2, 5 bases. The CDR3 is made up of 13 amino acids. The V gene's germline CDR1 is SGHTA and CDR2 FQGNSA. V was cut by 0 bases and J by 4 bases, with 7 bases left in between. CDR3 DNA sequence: TGTGCCAGCAGCTTAGCGGGAGTTTACGAGCAGTACTTC. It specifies CASSLAGVYEQYF. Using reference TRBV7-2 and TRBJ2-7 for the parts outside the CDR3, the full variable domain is GAGVSQSPSNKVTEKGKDVELRCDPISGHTALYWYRQSLGQGLEFLIYFQGNSAPDKSGLPSDRFSAERTGGSVSTLTIQRTQQEDSAVYLCASSLAGVYEQYFGPGTRLTVT.

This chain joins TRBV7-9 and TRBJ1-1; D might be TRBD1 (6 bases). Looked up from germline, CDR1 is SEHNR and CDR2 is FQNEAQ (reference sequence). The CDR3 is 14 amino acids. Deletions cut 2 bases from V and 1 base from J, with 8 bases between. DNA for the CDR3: TGTGCCAGCAGCTTACAGGGGCGGAACACTGAAGCTTTCTTT. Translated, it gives CASSLQGRNTEAFF.

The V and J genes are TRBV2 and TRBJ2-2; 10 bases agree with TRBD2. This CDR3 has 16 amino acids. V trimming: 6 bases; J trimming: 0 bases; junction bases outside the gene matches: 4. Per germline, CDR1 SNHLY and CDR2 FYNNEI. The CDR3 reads CASRETSGPNTGELFF. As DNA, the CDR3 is TGTGCCAGCAGAGAGACTAGCGGGCCGAACACCGGGGAGCTGTTTTTT.

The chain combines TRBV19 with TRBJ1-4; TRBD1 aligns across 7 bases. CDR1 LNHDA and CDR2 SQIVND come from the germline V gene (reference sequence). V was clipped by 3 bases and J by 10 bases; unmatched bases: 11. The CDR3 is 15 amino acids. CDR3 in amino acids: CASSIGGGGAVKLFF. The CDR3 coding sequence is TGTGCCAGTAGTATCGGAGGAGGGGGCGCGGTAAAACTGTTTTTT.

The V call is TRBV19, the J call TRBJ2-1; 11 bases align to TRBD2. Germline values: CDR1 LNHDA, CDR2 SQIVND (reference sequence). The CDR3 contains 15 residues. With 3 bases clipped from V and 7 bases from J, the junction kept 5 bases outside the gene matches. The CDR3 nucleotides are TGTGCCAGTAGTATGACGACTAGCGGGATAAATGAGCAGTTCTTC. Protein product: CASSMTTSGINEQFF. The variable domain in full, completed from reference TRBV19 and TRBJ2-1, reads DGGITQSPKYLFRKEGQNVTLSCEQNLNHDAMYWYRQDPGQGLRLIYYSQIVNDFQKGDIAEGYSVSREKKESFPLTVTSAQKNPTAFYLCASSMTTSGINEQFFGPGTRLTVL.

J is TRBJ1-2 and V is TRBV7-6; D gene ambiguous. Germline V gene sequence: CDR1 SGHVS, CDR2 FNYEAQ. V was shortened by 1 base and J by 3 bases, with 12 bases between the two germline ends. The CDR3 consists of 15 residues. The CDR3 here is CASSLGVGSDYGYTF. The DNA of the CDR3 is TGTGCCAGCAGCTTAGGAGTCGGGAGCGACTATGGCTACACCTTC.

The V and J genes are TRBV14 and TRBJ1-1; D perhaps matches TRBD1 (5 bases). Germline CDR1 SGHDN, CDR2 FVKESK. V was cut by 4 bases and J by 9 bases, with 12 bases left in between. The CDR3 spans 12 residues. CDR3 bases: TGTGCCAGCAGCCCCGACAGCCGTAAAGCTTTCTTT. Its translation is CASSPDSRKAFF.

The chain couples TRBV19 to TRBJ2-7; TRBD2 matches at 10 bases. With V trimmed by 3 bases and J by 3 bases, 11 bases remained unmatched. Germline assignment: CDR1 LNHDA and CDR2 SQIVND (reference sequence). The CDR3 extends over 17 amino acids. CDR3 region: CASSIEASGRSLYEQYF. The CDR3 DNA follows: TGTGCCAGTAGTATTGAGGCTAGCGGGAGAAGTCTCTACGAGCAGTACTTC.

The CDR3 protein is CASSGGVSSNQPQHF. The CDR3 coding sequence is TGTGCCAGCAGCGGGGGGGTTTCGAGCAATCAGCCCCAGCATTTT. The chain employs TRBV6-5 and TRBJ1-5, with D perhaps TRBD1 (5 bases). The ends were cut back, 6 bases at V and 1 base at J, with 13 bases in the middle. This CDR3 is built from 15 residues. Germline loops: CDR1 MNHEY, CDR2 SVGAGI.

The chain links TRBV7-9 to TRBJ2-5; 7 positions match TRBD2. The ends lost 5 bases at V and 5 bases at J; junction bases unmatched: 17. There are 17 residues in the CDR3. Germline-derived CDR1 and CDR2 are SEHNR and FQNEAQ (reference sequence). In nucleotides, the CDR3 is TGTGCCAGCAGCCGCCACGTAGGCCCCAGCGGGATCGAGACCCAGTACTTC. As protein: CASSRHVGPSGIETQYF.

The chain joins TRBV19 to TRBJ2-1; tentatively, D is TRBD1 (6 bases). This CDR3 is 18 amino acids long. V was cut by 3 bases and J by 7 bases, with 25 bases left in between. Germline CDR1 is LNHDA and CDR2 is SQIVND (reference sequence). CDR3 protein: CASSINGPGVEGKNEQFF. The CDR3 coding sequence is TGTGCCAGTAGTATCAACGGGCCAGGGGTTGAGGGGAAGAATGAGCAGTTCTTC.

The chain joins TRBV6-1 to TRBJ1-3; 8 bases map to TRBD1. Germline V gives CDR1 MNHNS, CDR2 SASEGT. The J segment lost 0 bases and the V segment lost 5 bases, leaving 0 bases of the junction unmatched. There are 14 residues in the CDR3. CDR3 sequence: CASSTGGSGNTIYF. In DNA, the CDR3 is TGTGCCAGCAGTACAGGGGGCTCTGGAAACACCATATATTTT.